This T cell receptor (beta chain) emerged from a study of immune cell composition in non-small cell lung cancer. About the study: Histologic subtype was mainly adenocarcinoma or squamous cell carcinoma.

This CDR3 is built from 16 residues. V gave up 5 bases and J gave up 1 base; unmatched junction bases: 10. CDR1 is SGHAT, CDR2 FQNNGV, per germline. The assay was immunoSEQ multiplex PCR, and TCRdb's table has in-frame clones only and misses some. This sample has roughly 10,000 clones, with roughly two thirds found just once. This rearrangement joins TRBV11-2 to TRBJ2-5, with 7 nucleotides matching TRBD1. Material: lung tumor tissue. The receptor was isolated from a human donor with non-small cell lung cancer. The CDR3 DNA reads TGTGCCAGCAGCGCCGTGACAGGGCGGCCCCAAGAGACCCAGTACTTC. This codes for CASSAVTGRPQETQYF. The full variable domain, completed using reference TRBV11-2 and TRBJ2-5, is EAGVAQSPRYKIIEKRQSVAFWCNPISGHATLYWYQQILGQGPKLLIQFQNNGVVDDSQLPKDRFSAERLKGVDSTLKIQPAKLEDSAVYLCASSAVTGRPQETQYFGPGTRLLVL.